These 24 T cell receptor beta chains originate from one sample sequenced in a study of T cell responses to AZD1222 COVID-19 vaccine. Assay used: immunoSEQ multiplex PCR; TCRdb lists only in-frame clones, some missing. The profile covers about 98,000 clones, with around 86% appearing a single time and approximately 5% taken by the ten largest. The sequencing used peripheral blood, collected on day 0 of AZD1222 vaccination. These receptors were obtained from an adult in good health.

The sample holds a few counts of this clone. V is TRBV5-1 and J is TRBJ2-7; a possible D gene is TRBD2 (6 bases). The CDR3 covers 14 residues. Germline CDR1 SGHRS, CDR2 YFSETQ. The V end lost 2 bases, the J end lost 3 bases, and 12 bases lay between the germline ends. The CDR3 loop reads CASSFGGEVYEQYF. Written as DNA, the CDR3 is TGCGCCAGCAGCTTTGGAGGGGAGGTCTACGAGCAGTACTTC.

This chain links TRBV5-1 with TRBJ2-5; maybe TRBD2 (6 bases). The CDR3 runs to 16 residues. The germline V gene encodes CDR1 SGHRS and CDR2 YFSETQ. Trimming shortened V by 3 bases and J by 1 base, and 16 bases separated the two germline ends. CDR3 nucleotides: TGCGCCAGCAGCTCTATCGGTCACGGGAGCCAAGAGACCCAGTACTTC. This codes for CASSSIGHGSQETQYF.

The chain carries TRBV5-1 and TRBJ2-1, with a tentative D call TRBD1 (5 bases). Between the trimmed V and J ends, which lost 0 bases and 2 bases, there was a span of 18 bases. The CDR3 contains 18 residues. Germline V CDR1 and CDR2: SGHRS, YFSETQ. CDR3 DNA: TGCGCCAGCAGCTTGGGACAGATTATGGATCCAGCCTACAATGAGCAGTTCTTC. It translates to CASSLGQIMDPAYNEQFF.

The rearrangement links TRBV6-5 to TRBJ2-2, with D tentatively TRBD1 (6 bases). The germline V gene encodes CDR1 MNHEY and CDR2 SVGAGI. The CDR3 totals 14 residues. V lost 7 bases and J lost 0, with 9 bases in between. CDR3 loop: CASMRTANTGELFF. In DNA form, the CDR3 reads TGTGCCAGCATGCGGACAGCGAACACCGGGGAGCTGTTTTTT.

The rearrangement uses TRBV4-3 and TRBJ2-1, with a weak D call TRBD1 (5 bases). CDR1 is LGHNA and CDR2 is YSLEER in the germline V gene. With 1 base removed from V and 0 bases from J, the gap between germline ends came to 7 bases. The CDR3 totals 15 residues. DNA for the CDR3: TGCGCCAGCAGCCAAGGACAGAGCTCCTACAATGAGCAGTTCTTC. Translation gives CASSQGQSSYNEQFF.

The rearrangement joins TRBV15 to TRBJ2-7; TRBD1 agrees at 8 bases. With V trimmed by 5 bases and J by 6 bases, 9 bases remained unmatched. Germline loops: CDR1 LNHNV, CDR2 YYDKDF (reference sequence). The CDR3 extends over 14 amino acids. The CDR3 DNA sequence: TGTGCCACCAGCGGCGGGACAGGAGGGGCCGAGCAGTACTTC. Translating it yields CATSGGTGGAEQYF.

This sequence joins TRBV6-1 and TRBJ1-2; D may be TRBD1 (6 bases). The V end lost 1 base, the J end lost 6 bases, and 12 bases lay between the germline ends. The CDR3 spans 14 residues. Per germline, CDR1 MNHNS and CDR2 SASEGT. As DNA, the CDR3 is TGTGCCAGCAGTGAAGTAGCGGGGGCCGATGGCTACACCTTC. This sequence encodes CASSEVAGADGYTF.

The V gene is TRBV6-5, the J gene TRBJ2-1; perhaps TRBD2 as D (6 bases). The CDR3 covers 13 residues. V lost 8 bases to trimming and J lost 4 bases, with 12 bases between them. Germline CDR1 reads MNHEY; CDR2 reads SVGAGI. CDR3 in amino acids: CASRREQYNEQFF. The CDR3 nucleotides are TGTGCCAGCCGGAGGGAACAGTACAATGAGCAGTTCTTC.

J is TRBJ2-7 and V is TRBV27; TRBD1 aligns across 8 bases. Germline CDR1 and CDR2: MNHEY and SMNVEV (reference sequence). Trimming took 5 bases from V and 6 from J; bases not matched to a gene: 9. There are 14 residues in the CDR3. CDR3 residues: CASSPRTGLGEQYF. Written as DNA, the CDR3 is TGTGCCAGCAGTCCAAGGACAGGGCTGGGCGAGCAGTACTTC.

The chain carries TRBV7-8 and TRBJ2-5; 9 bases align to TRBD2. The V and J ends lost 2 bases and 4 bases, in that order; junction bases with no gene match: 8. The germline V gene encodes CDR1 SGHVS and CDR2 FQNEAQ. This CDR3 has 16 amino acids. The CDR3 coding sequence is TGTGCCAGCAGCTTATTGGCTAGCGGGGTCCGAGAGACCCAGTACTTC. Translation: CASSLLASGVRETQYF.

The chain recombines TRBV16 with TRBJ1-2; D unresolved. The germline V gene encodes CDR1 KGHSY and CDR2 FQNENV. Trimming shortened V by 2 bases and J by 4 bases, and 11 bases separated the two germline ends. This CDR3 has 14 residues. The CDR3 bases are TGTGCCAGCAGCCAACAAGACAAGGTCTATGGCTACACCTTC. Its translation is CASSQQDKVYGYTF.

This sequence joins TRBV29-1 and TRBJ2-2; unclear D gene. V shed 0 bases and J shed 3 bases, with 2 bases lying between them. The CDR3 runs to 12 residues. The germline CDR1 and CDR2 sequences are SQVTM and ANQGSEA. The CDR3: CSVEEHTGELFF. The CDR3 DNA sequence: TGCAGCGTTGAAGAGCACACCGGGGAGCTGTTTTTT.

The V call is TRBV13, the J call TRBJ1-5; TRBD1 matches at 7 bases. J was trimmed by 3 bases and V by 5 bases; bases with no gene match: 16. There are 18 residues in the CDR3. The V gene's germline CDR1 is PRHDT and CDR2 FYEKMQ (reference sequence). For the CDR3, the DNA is TGTGCCAGCAGCGATGACAGGGAGACCCCGTTTACCAATCAGCCCCAGCATTTT. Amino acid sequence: CASSDDRETPFTNQPQHF.

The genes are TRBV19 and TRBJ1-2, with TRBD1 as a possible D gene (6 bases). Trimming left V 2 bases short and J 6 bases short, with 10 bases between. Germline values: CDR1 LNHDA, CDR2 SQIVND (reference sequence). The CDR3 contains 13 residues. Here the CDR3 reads CASSIRQGNGYTF. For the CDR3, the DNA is TGTGCCAGTAGTATACGGCAGGGGAATGGCTACACCTTC.

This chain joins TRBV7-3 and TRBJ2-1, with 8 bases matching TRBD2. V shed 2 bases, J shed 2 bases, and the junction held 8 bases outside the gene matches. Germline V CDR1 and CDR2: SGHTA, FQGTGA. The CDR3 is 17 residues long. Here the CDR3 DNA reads TGTGCCAGCAGCTTACGGGCTGACGGGAGGGCCTACAATGAGCAGTTCTTC. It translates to CASSLRADGRAYNEQFF.

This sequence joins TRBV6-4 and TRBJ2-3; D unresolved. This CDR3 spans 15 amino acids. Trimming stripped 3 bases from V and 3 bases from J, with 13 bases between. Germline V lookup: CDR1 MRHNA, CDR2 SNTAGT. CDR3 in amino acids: CASSEGNARTDTQYF. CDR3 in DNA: TGTGCCAGCAGTGAAGGGAATGCAAGGACAGATACGCAGTATTTT.

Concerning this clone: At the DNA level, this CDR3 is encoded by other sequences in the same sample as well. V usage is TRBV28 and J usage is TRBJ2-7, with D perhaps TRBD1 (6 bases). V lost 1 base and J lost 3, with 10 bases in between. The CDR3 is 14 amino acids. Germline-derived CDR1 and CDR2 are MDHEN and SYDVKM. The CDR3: CASSLSGRGYEQYF. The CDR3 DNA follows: TGTGCCAGCAGTTTATCGGGCAGGGGCTACGAGCAGTACTTC.

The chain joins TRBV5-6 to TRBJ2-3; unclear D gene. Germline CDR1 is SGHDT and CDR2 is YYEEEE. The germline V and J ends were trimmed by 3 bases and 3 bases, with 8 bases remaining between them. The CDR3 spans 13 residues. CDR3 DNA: TGTGCCAGCAGCTACATCCAGACAGATACGCAGTATTTT. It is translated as CASSYIQTDTQYF. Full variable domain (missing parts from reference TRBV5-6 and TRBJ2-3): DAGVTQSPTHLIKTRGQQVTLRCSPKSGHDTVSWYQQALGQGPQFIFQYYEEEERQRGNFPDRFSGHQFPNYSSELNVNALLLGDSALYLCASSYIQTDTQYFGPGTRLTVL.

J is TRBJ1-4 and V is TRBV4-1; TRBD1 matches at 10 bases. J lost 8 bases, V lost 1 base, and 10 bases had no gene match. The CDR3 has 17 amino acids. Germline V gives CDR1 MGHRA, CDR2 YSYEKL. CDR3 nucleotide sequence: TGCGCCAGCAGCCAAGCAGCCTCCAAGGACAGGGGGGAAAAACTGTTTTTT. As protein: CASSQAASKDRGEKLFF.

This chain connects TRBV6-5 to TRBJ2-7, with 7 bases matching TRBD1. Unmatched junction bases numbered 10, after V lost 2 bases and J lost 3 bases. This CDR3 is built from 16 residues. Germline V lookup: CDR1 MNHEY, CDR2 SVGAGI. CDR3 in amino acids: CASSYAFWGTDYEQYF. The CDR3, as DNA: TGTGCCAGCAGTTACGCCTTCTGGGGGACAGACTACGAGCAGTACTTC.

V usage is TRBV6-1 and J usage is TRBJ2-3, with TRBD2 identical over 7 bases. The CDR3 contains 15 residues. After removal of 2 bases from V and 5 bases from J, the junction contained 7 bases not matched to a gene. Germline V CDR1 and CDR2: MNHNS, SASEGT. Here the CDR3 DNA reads TGTGCCAGCAGTGAATTGGCGGGAGCAGTAGATACGCAGTATTTT. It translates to CASSELAGAVDTQYF.

CDR3 residues: CASSQELYDEQYF. CDR3 in DNA: TGTGCCAGCAGCCAAGAGCTCTACGACGAGCAGTACTTC. The chain carries TRBV4-2 and TRBJ2-7; D is undetermined. The CDR3 has 13 amino acids. Germline loops: CDR1 LGHNA, CDR2 YNFKEQ. V lost 0 bases and J 5 bases, leaving 8 bases between the germline ends.

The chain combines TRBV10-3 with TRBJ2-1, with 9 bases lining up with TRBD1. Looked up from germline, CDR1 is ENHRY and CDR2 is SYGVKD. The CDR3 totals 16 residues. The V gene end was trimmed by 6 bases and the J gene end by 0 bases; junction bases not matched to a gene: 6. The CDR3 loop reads CAIRPGQGSSYNEQFF. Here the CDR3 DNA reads TGTGCCATCAGGCCCGGACAGGGGAGCTCCTACAATGAGCAGTTCTTC.

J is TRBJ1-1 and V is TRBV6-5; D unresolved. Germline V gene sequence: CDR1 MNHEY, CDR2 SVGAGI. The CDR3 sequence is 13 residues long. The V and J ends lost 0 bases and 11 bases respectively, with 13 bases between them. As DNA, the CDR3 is TGTGCCAGCAGTTACTCGTTTTCGGGTGCCGCTTTCTTT. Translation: CASSYSFSGAAFF.